The clone carrying this T cell receptor beta chain was recorded many times. The V gene end was trimmed by 5 bases and the J gene end by 7 bases; junction bases not matched to a gene: 2. This CDR3 has 13 residues. The entry originates in a study of T-cell reconstitution after alpha-beta-depleted transplantation in children. TCRbeta library preparation incorporated unique molecular identifiers. Each CDR3 protein is one row after TCRdb ran MiXCR on the PCR reads. The sample records roughly 52,000 distinct CDR3 sequences, about 5.7% being singletons. This TCR was sampled from a female patient aged 2-10 years who had a stem cell transplant for aplastic anemia, so the T cells may come from the graft donor. The chain couples TRBV12-3 or TRBV12-4 to TRBJ1-6; 7 bases agree with TRBD1. The sequences come from PBMCs, mostly from graft donor cells, collected 60 days after TCRalphabeta/CD19-depleted stem cell transplant. The CDR3 sequence is CASSPTGNSPLHF. CDR3 sequence (DNA): TGTGCCAGCAGTCCGACAGGGAATTCACCCCTCCACTTT.